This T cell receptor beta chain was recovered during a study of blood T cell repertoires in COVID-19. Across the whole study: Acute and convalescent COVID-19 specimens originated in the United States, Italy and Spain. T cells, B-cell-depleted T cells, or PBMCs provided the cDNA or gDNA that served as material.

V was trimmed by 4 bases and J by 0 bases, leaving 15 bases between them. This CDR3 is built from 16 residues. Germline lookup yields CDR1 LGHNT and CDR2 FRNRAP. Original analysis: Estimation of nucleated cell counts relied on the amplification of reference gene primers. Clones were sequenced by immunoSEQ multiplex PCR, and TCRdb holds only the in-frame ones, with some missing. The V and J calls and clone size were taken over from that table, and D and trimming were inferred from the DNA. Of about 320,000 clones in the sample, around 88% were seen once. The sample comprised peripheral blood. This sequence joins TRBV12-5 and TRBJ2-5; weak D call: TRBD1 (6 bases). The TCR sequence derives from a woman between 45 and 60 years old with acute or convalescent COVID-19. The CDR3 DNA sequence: TGTGCTAGTGGTTGGGGGCGCGGAGATTACCAAGAGACCCAGTACTTC. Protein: CASGWGRGDYQETQYF.